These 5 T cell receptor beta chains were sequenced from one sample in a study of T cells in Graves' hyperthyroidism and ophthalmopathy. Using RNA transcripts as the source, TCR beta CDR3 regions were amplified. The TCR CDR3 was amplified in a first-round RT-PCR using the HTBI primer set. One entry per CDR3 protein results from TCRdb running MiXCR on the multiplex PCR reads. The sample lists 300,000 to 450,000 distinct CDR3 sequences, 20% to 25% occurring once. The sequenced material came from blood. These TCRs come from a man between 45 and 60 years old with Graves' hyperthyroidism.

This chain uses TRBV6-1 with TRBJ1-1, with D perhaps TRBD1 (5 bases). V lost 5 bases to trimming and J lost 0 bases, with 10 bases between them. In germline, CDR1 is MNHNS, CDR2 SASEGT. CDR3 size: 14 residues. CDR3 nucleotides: TGTGCCAGCAGTTCGACGGACATGAACACTGAAGCTTTCTTT. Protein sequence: CASSSTDMNTEAFF.

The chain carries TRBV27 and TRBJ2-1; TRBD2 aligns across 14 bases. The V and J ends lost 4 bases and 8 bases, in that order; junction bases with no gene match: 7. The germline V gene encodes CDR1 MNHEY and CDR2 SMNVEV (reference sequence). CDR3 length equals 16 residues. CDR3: CASSSRLAGGGDEQFF. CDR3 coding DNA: TGTGCCAGCAGTTCCAGACTAGCGGGAGGGGGGGATGAGCAGTTCTTC.

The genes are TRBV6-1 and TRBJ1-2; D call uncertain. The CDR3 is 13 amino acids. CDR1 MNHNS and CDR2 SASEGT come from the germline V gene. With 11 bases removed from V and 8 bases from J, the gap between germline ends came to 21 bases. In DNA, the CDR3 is TGTGCCGCCCGACGGGAGCAGGATGGGGGCTACACCTTC. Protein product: CAARREQDGGYTF.

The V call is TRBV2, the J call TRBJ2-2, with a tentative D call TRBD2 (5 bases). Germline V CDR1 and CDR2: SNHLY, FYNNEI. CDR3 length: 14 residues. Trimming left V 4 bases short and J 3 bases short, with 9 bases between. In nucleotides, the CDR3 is TGTGCCAGCAGTGTGGACTCCGACACCGGGGAGCTGTTTTTT. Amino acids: CASSVDSDTGELFF.

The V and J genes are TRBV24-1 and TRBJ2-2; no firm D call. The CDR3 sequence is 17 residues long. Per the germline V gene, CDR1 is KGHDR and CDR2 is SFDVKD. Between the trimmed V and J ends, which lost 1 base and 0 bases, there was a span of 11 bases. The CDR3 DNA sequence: TGTGCCACCAGTGATTTTGGCCGGGCGACGAACACCGGGGAGCTGTTTTTT. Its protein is CATSDFGRATNTGELFF.